This T cell receptor (beta chain) was identified in a study of blood T cell repertoires in COVID-19. Looking at the study overall: Samples came from the United States, Italy and Spain, spanning acute and convalescent COVID-19. The analysed material was cDNA or gDNA that came from T cells, B-cell-depleted T cells, or PBMCs.

V lost 3 bases and J 4 bases, leaving 15 bases between the germline ends. Germline-derived CDR1 and CDR2 are SGHTA and FQGNSA. The CDR3 is made up of 15 amino acids. Source study methods: Quantification of nucleated cells was approximated via reference gene primer amplification. The data were produced by immunoSEQ multiplex PCR, yet TCRdb's version contains in-frame clones alone and is incomplete. The V and J calls and the clone size are those of that table, but D and trimming were determined from the DNA. The sample yields under 75,000 clones, 75% to 85% seen once. Sequencing input: peripheral blood. The rearrangement joins TRBV7-2 to TRBJ1-2, with D possibly TRBD1 on 6 matching bases. The receptor's source is an older man who had recovered from COVID-19. Here the CDR3 reads CASSLTVGQLYGYTF. CDR3 bases: TGTGCCAGCAGCTTGACCGTAGGACAGCTCTATGGCTACACCTTC.